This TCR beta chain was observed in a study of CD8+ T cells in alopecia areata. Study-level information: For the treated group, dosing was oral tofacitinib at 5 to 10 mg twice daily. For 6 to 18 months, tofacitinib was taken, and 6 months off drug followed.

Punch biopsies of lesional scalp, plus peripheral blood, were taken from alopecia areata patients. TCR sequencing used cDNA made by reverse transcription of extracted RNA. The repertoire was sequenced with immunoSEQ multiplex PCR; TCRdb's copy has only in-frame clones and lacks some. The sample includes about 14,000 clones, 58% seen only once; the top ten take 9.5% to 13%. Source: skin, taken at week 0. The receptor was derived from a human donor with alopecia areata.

CDR3 sequence: CASSLDVEAFF. CDR3 DNA sequence: TGTGCCAGTAGCCTCGACGTTGAAGCTTTCTTT. The rearrangement joins TRBV19 to TRBJ1-1; D is undetermined. This CDR3 comprises 11 residues. Germline values: CDR1 LNHDA, CDR2 SQIVND (reference sequence). Trimming removed 6 bases at V and 7 bases at J, with 9 bases between.